The 2 T cell receptor beta chains given below trace back to one sample, sequenced in a study of pediatric ulcerative colitis. Clones were sequenced by immunoSEQ multiplex PCR, and TCRdb holds only the in-frame ones, with some missing. The sample contains approximately 60,000 clones, roughly nine tenths of which appear only once. Sample: blood. Receptors were obtained from a boy aged 5 to 17 with severe ulcerative colitis.

The gene calls are TRBV5-6 and TRBJ1-2, with D tentatively TRBD1 (5 bases). The V and J ends lost 0 bases and 7 bases respectively, with 13 bases between them. Germline V gene sequence: CDR1 SGHDT, CDR2 YYEEEE. The CDR3 consists of 14 residues. CDR3 region: CASSLAGPRAGYTF. Here the CDR3 DNA reads TGTGCCAGCAGCTTGGCAGGACCCAGGGCTGGCTACACCTTC.

V is TRBV5-1 and J is TRBJ2-5; 15 bases match TRBD2. Germline V gives CDR1 SGHRS, CDR2 YFSETQ. Germline trimming cut 6 bases from V and 4 bases from J; bases unmatched to any gene: 10. This CDR3 spans 17 amino acids. CDR3 bases: TGCGCCAGCACCTCCTCGTGGACTAGCGGGAGGGGAGAGACCCAGTACTTC. As protein: CASTSSWTSGRGETQYF.